This is a list of T cell receptor beta chains from one sample in a study of T cell repertoires in cytomegalovirus infection. For these TCRs, the target antigens are not known. TCRdb independently ran MiXCR on the reads; one entry per CDR3 protein. The sample lists about 700,000 distinct CDR3 sequences; approximately 33% were seen once. The sample consisted of cultured PBMCs, taken from culture after CMV antigen stimulation. The receptor source for this set is a human donor in good health (CMV status not recorded). Some clones in this sample may be carry-over from other donors' samples. The CDR3 runs from the conserved cysteine through the conserved F or W. D genes are given only for firm matches. Not all rows give a size; the values are once, few, many and, for expanded clones, a class.

v_call: TRBV2; d_call: TRBD2; j_call: TRBJ2-3; clone_size: NA; cdr3_nt: TGTGCCAGCAGCCTAGCGGGGGATAGGACAGATACGCAGTATTTT; cdr3_aa: CASSLAGDRTDTQYF
v_call: TRBV7-6; d_call: NA; j_call: TRBJ1-1; clone_size: NA; cdr3_nt: TGTGCCAGCAGCTACCAGGTGAACACTGAAGCTTTCTTT; cdr3_aa: CASSYQVNTEAFF
v_call: TRBV7-2; d_call: NA; j_call: TRBJ1-2; clone_size: many; cdr3_nt: TGTGCCAGCAGCTCAGACAGATTTTATGGCTACACCTTC; cdr3_aa: CASSSDRFYGYTF
v_call: TRBV7-2; d_call: NA; j_call: TRBJ1-2; clone_size: many; cdr3_nt: TGTGCCAGCAGCTCCAGGGAGTATGGCTACACCTTC; cdr3_aa: CASSSREYGYTF
v_call: TRBV7-9; d_call: NA; j_call: TRBJ1-2; clone_size: NA; cdr3_nt: TGTGCCAGCAGCTCGGTGGGTGATGGGCATGGCTACACCTTC; cdr3_aa: CASSSVGDGHGYTF
v_call: TRBV7-6; d_call: TRBD1; j_call: TRBJ2-7; clone_size: NA; cdr3_nt: TGTGCCAGCAGCTTAGCCTCGACAGGGACCTCGGGGGAGCAGTACTTC; cdr3_aa: CASSLASTGTSGEQYF
v_call: TRBV7-2; d_call: NA; j_call: TRBJ2-1; clone_size: NA; cdr3_nt: TGTGCCAGCAGCTTAGCGTCGGGCTATGAGCAGTTCTTC; cdr3_aa: CASSLASGYEQFF
v_call: TRBV6-1; d_call: NA; j_call: TRBJ1-5; clone_size: NA; cdr3_nt: TGTGCCAGCAGTCGGACGACAAATCAGCCCCAGCATTTT; cdr3_aa: CASSRTTNQPQHF
v_call: TRBV2; d_call: TRBD1; j_call: TRBJ1-1; clone_size: few; cdr3_nt: TGTGCCAGCAGGGGGGACAGCCCGAACACTGAAGCTTTCTTT; cdr3_aa: CASRGDSPNTEAFF
v_call: TRBV7-2; d_call: TRBD2; j_call: TRBJ2-5; clone_size: NA; cdr3_nt: TGTGCCAGCAGCTTAGGACTAGCGAACCAAGAGACCCAGTACTTC; cdr3_aa: CASSLGLANQETQYF
v_call: TRBV12-5; d_call: NA; j_call: TRBJ1-4; clone_size: NA; cdr3_nt: TGTGCTAGTGGTTTGGGTGGATCAGAAAAACTGTTTTTT; cdr3_aa: CASGLGGSEKLFF
v_call: TRBV5-4; d_call: TRBD2; j_call: TRBJ2-7; clone_size: NA; cdr3_nt: TGTGCCAGCAGCTTAGACAGCGGGACCTACGAGCAGTACTTC; cdr3_aa: CASSLDSGTYEQYF
v_call: TRBV7-2; d_call: TRBD1; j_call: TRBJ2-7; clone_size: NA; cdr3_nt: TGTGCCAGCAGCTTCTGGGACAGCTACGAGCAGTACTTC; cdr3_aa: CASSFWDSYEQYF
v_call: TRBV4-2; d_call: NA; j_call: TRBJ1-2; clone_size: few; cdr3_nt: TGTGCCAGCAGCCAACCATCGAAGGGACCTAACTATGGCTACACCTTC; cdr3_aa: CASSQPSKGPNYGYTF
v_call: TRBV7-2; d_call: NA; j_call: TRBJ2-3; clone_size: NA; cdr3_nt: TGTGCCAGCAGCTTAGTTCCGGGGGACAGTACGCAGTATTTT; cdr3_aa: CASSLVPGDSTQYF
v_call: TRBV20-1; d_call: TRBD2; j_call: TRBJ2-1; clone_size: NA; cdr3_nt: TGCAGTGCTACCGCAACTAGCGGGGGCTACAATGAGCAGTTCTTC; cdr3_aa: CSATATSGGYNEQFF
v_call: TRBV7-2; d_call: TRBD1; j_call: TRBJ1-6; clone_size: few; cdr3_nt: TGTGCCAGCAGCGTCGCGACAGGGATGGGGTCCTATAATTCACCCCTCCACTTT; cdr3_aa: CASSVATGMGSYNSPLHF
v_call: TRBV6-1; d_call: NA; j_call: TRBJ2-3; clone_size: NA; cdr3_nt: TGTGCCAGCAGTGAAGCAGACGGGGACACAGATACGCAGTATTTT; cdr3_aa: CASSEADGDTDTQYF
v_call: TRBV20-1; d_call: TRBD2; j_call: TRBJ2-1; clone_size: NA; cdr3_nt: TGCAGTGCTCTTCGGCGGGAGTTAGGCTACAATGAGCAGTTCTTC; cdr3_aa: CSALRRELGYNEQFF
v_call: TRBV7-9; d_call: TRBD2; j_call: TRBJ2-7; clone_size: NA; cdr3_nt: TGTGCCAGCTCTCTCGCACTAGCGGGAACCTACGAGCAGTACTTC; cdr3_aa: CASSLALAGTYEQYF
v_call: TRBV4-1; d_call: TRBD1; j_call: TRBJ1-2; clone_size: NA; cdr3_nt: TGCGCCAGCAGCCCGCGTGCGGGACAGGGAGGGCTCTATGGCTACACCTTC; cdr3_aa: CASSPRAGQGGLYGYTF
v_call: TRBV2; d_call: TRBD2; j_call: TRBJ2-7; clone_size: NA; cdr3_nt: TGTGCCAGCAGTGAGTTGGCTAGCGGGAGGCTATCGTCCTACGAGCAGTACTTC; cdr3_aa: CASSELASGRLSSYEQYF
v_call: TRBV28; d_call: NA; j_call: TRBJ1-6; clone_size: NA; cdr3_nt: TGTGCCAGCAGTCCGAACGACCCCAGCGGTTCACCCCTCCACTTT; cdr3_aa: CASSPNDPSGSPLHF
v_call: TRBV18; d_call: TRBD1; j_call: TRBJ1-1; clone_size: NA; cdr3_nt: TGTGCCAGCTCACCGGGGCAGGGGGGCGCTGAAGCTTTCTTT; cdr3_aa: CASSPGQGGAEAFF
v_call: TRBV7-9; d_call: TRBD1; j_call: TRBJ2-3; clone_size: NA; cdr3_nt: TGTGCCAGCAGCGAAACAGGGGGCTACTCAGATACGCAGTATTTT; cdr3_aa: CASSETGGYSDTQYF
v_call: TRBV6-5; d_call: TRBD1; j_call: TRBJ2-4; clone_size: NA; cdr3_nt: TGTGCCAGCAGTTACAGGGACAGTTCCATTCAGTACTTC; cdr3_aa: CASSYRDSSIQYF
v_call: TRBV7-2; d_call: NA; j_call: TRBJ1-2; clone_size: many; cdr3_nt: TGTGCCAGCAGAAGGGCCGCGGAGTATGGCTACACCTTC; cdr3_aa: CASRRAAEYGYTF
v_call: TRBV7-6; d_call: NA; j_call: TRBJ2-2; clone_size: NA; cdr3_nt: TGTGCCAGCAGCTTAGCTACCTACTTAAACACCGGGGAGCTGTTTTTT; cdr3_aa: CASSLATYLNTGELFF
v_call: TRBV6-6; d_call: NA; j_call: TRBJ1-1; clone_size: few; cdr3_nt: TGTGCCAGCAGTGTGATGGGGGGGAACACTGAAGCTTTCTTT; cdr3_aa: CASSVMGGNTEAFF
v_call: TRBV7-8; d_call: TRBD1; j_call: TRBJ2-5; clone_size: NA; cdr3_nt: TGTGCCAGCAGCCATCGGACAGGGCGAGAGACCCAGTACTTC; cdr3_aa: CASSHRTGRETQYF
v_call: TRBV7-9; d_call: TRBD1; j_call: TRBJ1-2; clone_size: NA; cdr3_nt: TGTGCCAGCAGCTTCGCTTACAGGGGGCCCTATGGCTACACCTTC; cdr3_aa: CASSFAYRGPYGYTF
v_call: TRBV11-2; d_call: NA; j_call: TRBJ2-3; clone_size: few; cdr3_nt: TGTGCCAGCAGCTCCCGGGGGCAGACCACAGATACGCAGTATTTT; cdr3_aa: CASSSRGQTTDTQYF
v_call: TRBV11-2; d_call: TRBD1; j_call: TRBJ2-1; clone_size: NA; cdr3_nt: TGTGCCAGCAGCCCGGCGACAGGGAATGACAATGAGCAGTTCTTC; cdr3_aa: CASSPATGNDNEQFF
v_call: TRBV3-1; d_call: NA; j_call: TRBJ2-1; clone_size: NA; cdr3_nt: TGTGCCAGCAGCCAAGAGCCAGGGTCTAATGAGCAGTTCTTC; cdr3_aa: CASSQEPGSNEQFF
v_call: TRBV5-1; d_call: TRBD1; j_call: TRBJ1-6; clone_size: few; cdr3_nt: TGCGCCAGCAGCCTGACGGGACAGGCCCCCATCCCCCTCCACTTT; cdr3_aa: CASSLTGQAPIPLHF
v_call: TRBV19; d_call: NA; j_call: TRBJ2-3; clone_size: NA; cdr3_nt: TGTGCCAGTAAGCGGCAGGGATTCACAGATACGCAGTATTTT; cdr3_aa: CASKRQGFTDTQYF
v_call: TRBV3-1; d_call: NA; j_call: TRBJ2-2; clone_size: NA; cdr3_nt: TGTGCCAGCAGCCAAAGTACCACCGGGGAGCTGTTTTTT; cdr3_aa: CASSQSTTGELFF
v_call: TRBV18; d_call: NA; j_call: TRBJ1-2; clone_size: NA; cdr3_nt: TGTGCCAGCTCACCACCGGAGTTGAACTATGGCTACACCTTC; cdr3_aa: CASSPPELNYGYTF
v_call: TRBV5-4; d_call: TRBD1; j_call: TRBJ2-1; clone_size: few; cdr3_nt: TGTGCCAGCAGCTTAGGGACAGGGGTCAATGAGCAGTTCTTC; cdr3_aa: CASSLGTGVNEQFF
v_call: TRBV7-4; d_call: NA; j_call: TRBJ2-7; clone_size: NA; cdr3_nt: TGTGCCAGCAGCTCAACCGACAGTTCCGAGCAGTACTTC; cdr3_aa: CASSSTDSSEQYF
v_call: TRBV20-1; d_call: TRBD2; j_call: TRBJ2-1; clone_size: few; cdr3_nt: TGCAGTGCTAGGGGACTAGCGGGGGGGAGCTCCTACAATGAGCAGTTCTTC; cdr3_aa: CSARGLAGGSSYNEQFF
v_call: TRBV12-3/TRBV12-4; d_call: NA; j_call: TRBJ2-3; clone_size: NA; cdr3_nt: TGTGCCAGCAGTTTGGGGATGGATACGCAGTATTTT; cdr3_aa: CASSLGMDTQYF
v_call: TRBV7-9; d_call: NA; j_call: TRBJ1-1; clone_size: few; cdr3_nt: TGTGCCAGCAGCCCCGTGGGGGCAGGGGCTGACACTGAAGCTTTCTTT; cdr3_aa: CASSPVGAGADTEAFF
v_call: TRBV7-9; d_call: NA; j_call: TRBJ1-2; clone_size: few; cdr3_nt: TGTGCCAGCAGCCGGACAGACTCTCATGGCTACACCTTC; cdr3_aa: CASSRTDSHGYTF
v_call: TRBV7-8; d_call: TRBD1; j_call: TRBJ1-5; clone_size: many; cdr3_nt: TGTGCCAGCAGCTCCGACAGGGAGCAGCCCCAGCATTTT; cdr3_aa: CASSSDREQPQHF
v_call: TRBV4-3; d_call: NA; j_call: TRBJ2-1; clone_size: once; cdr3_nt: TGCGCCAGCAGCCCCGGGGCGGGGCAGCAGTTCTTC; cdr3_aa: CASSPGAGQQFF